This T cell receptor (beta chain) was identified during a study of blood T cell repertoires in COVID-19. Study as a whole: Samples came from the United States, Italy and Spain, spanning acute and convalescent COVID-19. In each case, the material was cDNA or gDNA derived from T cells, B-cell-depleted T cells, or PBMCs.

Original analysis: Reference gene primer amplification in the assay estimated nucleated cell counts. Some clones are missing from TCRdb's copy, which holds only in-frame ones; the method was immunoSEQ multiplex PCR. The D gene and trimming were derived from the DNA, and the V and J assignments and clone size from that table. The data contain some 100,000 clones, 84% of them singletons. From germline, CDR1 is ENHRY and CDR2 SYGVKD. The CDR3 consists of 12 residues. V gave up 6 bases and J gave up 2 bases, with 7 bases separating them. The V gene is TRBV10-3, the J gene TRBJ1-1; no definite D call. The source material was peripheral blood. The receptor was derived from a woman aged 45-65 years with acute or convalescent COVID-19. This CDR3 is CAIRGDNTEAFF. The CDR3 DNA reads as TGTGCCATCAGGGGAGATAACACTGAAGCTTTCTTT.